This T cell receptor (beta chain) was recorded in a study of cytomegalovirus exposure and HLA in healthy donors. Study information: The Caucasian-associated ancestry cluster contained roughly four fifths of the 398 genotyped donors. General study findings and limits: Most subjects had HLA-A and HLA-B alleles reportedly predicted accurately by TCR beta sequences. Despite most TCR sequences being rare, some public TCRs occurred in many donors.

Primers: 60 Vbeta forward and 13 Jbeta reverse. Sequenced by immunoSEQ multiplex PCR; TCRdb stores in-frame clones only, minus some. The repertoire holds 130,000 to 150,000 clones, with just under 85% as singletons. This clone appeared a single time. Antigen unknown. Each of the donors was a healthy bone marrow donor. Germline values: CDR1 SGHNT, CDR2 YYREEE (reference sequence). The length of the CDR3 is 15 residues. Trimming removed 3 bases from V and 0 bases from J, with 12 bases in between. This rearrangement joins TRBV5-4 to TRBJ1-2; D perhaps matches TRBD1 (6 bases). Specimen: PBMCs. The clonotype comes from a man aged 35 to 55 in good health and CMV-seropositive. The CDR3 region has the DNA TGTGCCAGCAGCTCAGGACAGCAGACTAACTATGGCTACACCTTC. Its translation is CASSSGQQTNYGYTF.